The clone carrying this TCR beta chain came up a few times. This specimen comes from a study of regulatory T cells in long-lasting Graves disease. Time point noted: newly diagnosed GD, antithyroid drugs for less than 3 months. PBMC RNA was the source of the TCR library. Relying on iRepertoire HTBI primers and Arm-PCR of CDR3 regions, the team built TCR beta libraries. TCRdb itself ran the multiplex PCR reads through MiXCR, one entry per CDR3 protein. The data contain hundreds of thousands of distinct CDR3 sequences, around 16% of them singletons. Per germline, CDR1 MNHNS and CDR2 SASEGT. This CDR3 contains 13 residues. With V trimmed by 5 bases and J by 7 bases, 2 bases remained unmatched. The same data also contributed to another study, on T cells in Graves' hyperthyroidism and ophthalmopathy.

The material sequenced was peripheral blood mononuclear cells (PBMCs), taken at new diagnosis, from a patient treated with antithyroid drugs. This rearrangement joins TRBV6-1 to TRBJ1-4; 9 bases line up with TRBD1. The receptor was derived from a woman aged 40 to 65 with Graves disease. In nucleotides, the CDR3 is TGTGCCAGCAGTAGGGACAGGGCTGAAAAACTGTTTTTT. Translation: CASSRDRAEKLFF.